The clone carrying this T cell receptor beta chain was observed a single time. This sample was included in a study of blood T cell repertoires in COVID-19. Turning to the study itself: Some COVID-19 samples were acute and others convalescent; all came from the United States, Italy and Spain. PBMCs, B-cell-depleted T cells, or T cells provided the cDNA or gDNA that made up the material.

Germline lookup yields CDR1 SGHNT and CDR2 YENEEA. Trimming took 5 bases from V and 0 from J; bases not matched to a gene: 4. The CDR3 has 15 residues. Study processing details: Estimated nucleated cell counts came from reference gene primer amplification. Generated by immunoSEQ multiplex PCR, the TCRdb table keeps only in-frame clones and is missing some. D and trimming were read from the DNA, whereas the V and J calls and clone size are those reported in that table. The table lists under 130,000 clones, roughly four fifths of them singletons. The rearrangement uses TRBV11-3 and TRBJ2-1; the match to TRBD2 covers 7 bases. This TCR derives from a woman in her 70s with acute or convalescent COVID-19. Material for sequencing was peripheral blood. In DNA, the CDR3 is TGTGCCAGCAGCCCCGGGACTAACTCCTACAATGAGCAGTTCTTC. It specifies CASSPGTNSYNEQFF.